Reported below is one T cell receptor beta chain. The CDR3 ends on some other residue instead of the conserved phenylalanine or tryptophan, so this is likely a read error. It is unclear where the CDR3 begins or ends on the DNA, so no DNA is shown, and the CDR3 is as TCRdb lists it. The CDR3 comprises 16 residues, both ends counted. CDR1 is MNHEY and CDR2 is SVGEGT in the germline V gene. Total RNA (about 500 ng) served as template for TCR beta cDNA synthesis primed by a constant-region primer. Libraries covering TCR beta were generated through three nested multiplex PCR rounds (using a slightly modified ARM-PCR). It was with TRBV1-TRBV30 forward primers and a C-beta reverse primer that the first two PCR rounds were run, at around 10 cycles each. TCRdb reprocessed the multiplex PCR reads via MiXCR and lists one record per CDR3 protein. The sample has 120,000 or so distinct CDR3 sequences; 60% to 70% are singletons.

This sample was included in a study of tumor-infiltrating lymphocytes in primary liver carcinoma. Both RNA and DNA were isolated together from around 20-30 mg of bulk tissue that had not been sorted. Viable tumor cell content exceeded 80% in every tumor sample. J is TRBJ2-1 and V is TRBV6-2 or TRBV6-3; the tabulated D call, TRBD1, remains unverified against the DNA. The receptor's source is a woman aged 60 to 75 with primary liver carcinoma and hepatitis B virus infection. The sequenced sample was liver tumor tissue from sampling region 1. Subset in this sample: tumor region T1, superior pole. The CDR3 protein is CASTKRPTPPRNEKFL.